The clone carrying this T cell receptor beta chain was detected a few times. Its antigen is unknown. This sample is part of a study of post-analysis software for immune sequencing data. Study as a whole: Relapsing-remitting, secondary progressive and progressive-relapsing multiple sclerosis courses were included.

Germline values: CDR1 MGHDK, CDR2 SYGVNS. This CDR3 is 14 amino acids long. Germline trimming cut 6 bases from V and 4 bases from J; bases unmatched to any gene: 6. Study-level points and caveats: Normalized Chao1 diversity in multiple sclerosis patients fell significantly below that of controls. Batch-mates among the samples co-clustered strongly by F measure. TRBV5-6, TRBV5-1 and TRBV20-1 were among a few TRBV segments more frequent in patients than controls.

cDNA libraries of TCR beta carried unique molecular identifiers. T cells, about 0.95 to 10 million of them, yielded some 500,000 cDNA molecules. MiXCR, run by TCRdb on the PCR reads, gives a single entry per CDR3 protein. Altogether approximately 730,000 distinct CDR3 sequences are present, 25% to 30% being singletons, with the ten largest covering around 0.6%. This receptor was identified in a girl between 10 and 17 years old with multiple sclerosis. The source material was blood. The gene calls are TRBV25-1 and TRBJ2-1, with 7 positions matching TRBD1. The CDR3 region is CASSRDRTYNEQFF. The CDR3 DNA follows: TGTGCCAGCAGCCGGGACAGAACGTACAATGAGCAGTTCTTC.